This T cell receptor beta chain was retrieved from a study of lymphopenia after photon versus proton radiotherapy. Remarks on this clone: Its antigen is unidentified.

Per germline, CDR1 KGHSH and CDR2 LQKENI. The CDR3 loop spans 17 amino acids. Trimming shortened V by 3 bases and J by 3 bases, and 20 bases separated the two germline ends. Study-wide findings and caveats: Authors raise, but do not show, better survival with proton therapy. Under photons, naive T cells and diversity fell while effector/memory populations rose. A bigger post-nadir fall in TCR diversity correlated inversely with survival time in deceased patients. Post-nadir diversity loss with photons came from oligoclonal expansion, particularly CD8+ Temra cells.

Generated by immunoSEQ multiplex PCR, the TCRdb table keeps only in-frame clones and is missing some. In the table there are approximately 80,000 clones, 80% to 90% of which are singletons. This TCR derives from a man aged 55 to 70 with pancreatic cancer. The specimen was peripheral blood, collected from a patient treated with proton-based radiotherapy. This chain uses TRBV18 with TRBJ2-5; maybe TRBD2 (6 bases). The CDR3 loop is CASSPVPYPSGEETQYF. The CDR3 DNA sequence: TGTGCCAGCTCACCCGTACCGTACCCTTCGGGGGAAGAGACCCAGTACTTC.